Below are 23 T cell receptor beta chains sequenced from a single sample in a study of blood T cell repertoires in COVID-19. Sequenced by immunoSEQ multiplex PCR; TCRdb stores in-frame clones only, minus some. The sample holds about 61,000 clones, 60% to 80% seen once. Source material: peripheral blood. These receptor sequences come from a man aged 80 or over with active or convalescent COVID-19.

The chain carries TRBV5-5 and TRBJ2-2; D might be TRBD1 (5 bases). CDR1 and CDR2 from the germline V gene are SGHKS and YYEKEE (reference sequence). This CDR3 spans 16 amino acids. Trimming removed 2 bases from V and 0 bases from J, with 11 bases in between. As DNA, the CDR3 is TGTGCCAGCAGCTTCCTCAGGGTTTCGAACACCGGGGAGCTGTTTTTT. Encoded protein: CASSFLRVSNTGELFF.

CDR3 in DNA: TGTGCCAGCAGTGGACAGGGAGGGATCAATGAGCAGTTCTTC. Protein sequence: CASSGQGGINEQFF. The V and J genes are TRBV11-3 and TRBJ2-1, with a weak D call TRBD1 (8 bases). The CDR3 spans 14 residues. Trimming cost V 6 bases and J 6 bases, with 15 bases left between them. Germline assignment: CDR1 SGHNT and CDR2 YENEEA.

The V call is TRBV19, the J call TRBJ1-5; D may be TRBD1 (6 bases). The ends were cut back, 6 bases at V and 3 bases at J, with 9 bases in the middle. Germline CDR1 reads LNHDA; CDR2 reads SQIVND (reference sequence). This CDR3 has 13 residues. CDR3 sequence (DNA): TGTGCCAGTAGCCGGGACAACAATCAGCCCCAGCATTTT. Protein sequence: CASSRDNNQPQHF.

The chain carries TRBV18 and TRBJ2-3, with D hard to call. The CDR3 is 15 residues long. Trimming removed 1 base at V and 5 bases at J, with 13 bases between. The V gene's germline CDR1 is KGHSH and CDR2 LQKENI. The CDR3 reads CASSPLSVGRDTQYF. The CDR3 DNA sequence: TGTGCCAGCTCACCACTCTCTGTTGGTAGAGATACGCAGTATTTT. Variable domain in full (rest from reference TRBV18 and TRBJ2-3): NAGVMQNPRHLVRRRGQEARLRCSPMKGHSHVYWYRQLPEEGLKFMVYLQKENIIDESGMPKERFSAEFPKEGPSILRIQQVVRGDSAAYFCASSPLSVGRDTQYFGPGTRLTVL.

This clone appeared a single time. The chain has TRBV18 and TRBJ2-5; no clear D. Germline lookup yields CDR1 KGHSH and CDR2 LQKENI. The CDR3 is made up of 16 amino acids. With 4 bases removed from V and 0 bases from J, the gap between germline ends came to 15 bases. The CDR3 sequence is CASSLLQAEYQETQYF. CDR3 in DNA: TGTGCCAGCTCACTACTCCAGGCCGAGTACCAAGAGACCCAGTACTTC.

This chain uses TRBV19 with TRBJ1-5; TRBD1 might be the D (6 bases). The CDR3 has 16 residues. The V and J ends lost 5 bases and 5 bases respectively, with 19 bases between them. Germline CDR1 reads LNHDA; CDR2 reads SQIVND (reference sequence). CDR3: CASSFGGLGGYQPQHF. CDR3 bases: TGTGCCAGTAGTTTCGGGGGGCTGGGTGGTTATCAGCCCCAGCATTTT. Full variable domain (outside the CDR3, taken from reference TRBV19 and TRBJ1-5): DGGITQSPKYLFRKEGQNVTLSCEQNLNHDAMYWYRQDPGQGLRLIYYSQIVNDFQKGDIAEGYSVSREKKESFPLTVTSAQKNPTAFYLCASSFGGLGGYQPQHFGDGTRLSIL.

The sample holds a few counts of this clone. The J gene is TRBJ1-1, the V gene TRBV30, with 8 bases identical to TRBD1. CDR3 length: 14 amino acids. Trimming at V came to 5 bases and at J to 2 bases, leaving 7 bases not matched to a gene. CDR1 and CDR2 (germline): GTSNPN, SVGIG (reference sequence). CDR3 sequence reads: CAWDMTGANTEAFF. CDR3 in DNA: TGTGCCTGGGACATGACAGGGGCAAACACTGAAGCTTTCTTT.

The chain recombines TRBV18 with TRBJ2-5; TRBD2 matches at 9 bases. Germline V gene data show CDR1 as KGHSH and CDR2 as LQKENI. The length of the CDR3 is 13 residues. Trimming removed 2 bases from V and 13 bases from J; junction bases left unmatched: 8. The CDR3, as DNA: TGTGCCAGCTCACCAAGCCCCCAAGCGGGGGGGTACTTC. It yields the protein CASSPSPQAGGYF.

The sample holds a few counts of this clone. The chain carries TRBV7-8 and TRBJ1-6; 9 bases agree with TRBD1. The germline CDR1 and CDR2 sequences are SGHVS and FQNEAQ. V lost 7 bases, J lost 6 bases, and 7 bases stayed unmatched. This CDR3 has 15 residues. The DNA for the CDR3 is TGTGCCAGCACTTCGCGACAGGGGGGTAATTCACCCCTCCACTTT. Translated: CASTSRQGGNSPLHF.

The V call is TRBV19, the J call TRBJ1-6, with 7 bases aligning to TRBD1. Unmatched junction bases numbered 1, after V lost 8 bases and J lost 0 bases. This CDR3 is 14 amino acids long. CDR1 and CDR2 from the germline V gene are LNHDA and SQIVND (reference sequence). CDR3 protein: CASGDSSYNSPLHF. DNA of the CDR3: TGTGCCAGTGGGGACAGCTCCTATAATTCACCCCTCCACTTT.

CDR3 region: CASTRRAGDEQFF. CDR3 DNA sequence: TGTGCCAGCACGAGAAGAGCGGGGGATGAGCAGTTCTTC. The V call is TRBV6-6, the J call TRBJ2-1, with 8 bases fitting TRBD2. The V gene's germline CDR1 is MNHNY and CDR2 SVGAGI (reference sequence). This CDR3 has 13 amino acids. Unmatched junction bases numbered 7, after V lost 7 bases and J lost 8 bases.

The J gene is TRBJ2-7, the V gene TRBV29-1; 9 bases are shared with TRBD2. The V and J ends lost 4 bases and 11 bases, in that order; junction bases with no gene match: 6. Germline-derived CDR1 and CDR2 are SQVTM and ANQGSEA. The CDR3 runs 11 residues. The CDR3 protein is CSVVLAGEEYF. DNA for the CDR3: TGCAGCGTTGTTTTAGCGGGAGAGGAGTACTTC.

V and J are TRBV6-4 and TRBJ2-1, with D perhaps TRBD2 (6 bases). Trimming took 0 bases from V and 6 from J, leaving 12 bases between them. Germline values: CDR1 MRHNA, CDR2 SNTAGT. The CDR3 extends over 15 amino acids. The chain's CDR3 is CASSDSGLAFNEQFF. The CDR3 DNA follows: TGTGCCAGCAGTGACTCCGGGCTAGCGTTCAATGAGCAGTTCTTC.

The chain has TRBV6-5 and TRBJ2-7, with 8 bases matching TRBD2. Trimming at V came to 6 bases and at J to 0 bases, leaving 7 bases not matched to a gene. Germline lookup yields CDR1 MNHEY and CDR2 SVGAGI. There are 15 residues in the CDR3. The chain's CDR3 is CASRPGGDYSYEQYF. The CDR3 bases are TGTGCCAGCAGACCCGGGGGGGACTACTCCTACGAGCAGTACTTC.

The genes are TRBV5-4 and TRBJ2-5; 10 bases are a match to TRBD1. The trim removed 3 bases at V and 5 bases at J, leaving 7 bases unmatched. The CDR3 consists of 15 residues. CDR1 is SGHNT, CDR2 YYREEE, per germline (reference sequence). CDR3 DNA: TGTGCCAGCAGCTCCCGCGGGACAGGGGTCGAGACCCAGTACTTC. Translated: CASSSRGTGVETQYF. Supplemented by reference TRBV5-4 and TRBJ2-5, the full variable domain reads ETGVTQSPTHLIKTRGQQVTLRCSSQSGHNTVSWYQQALGQGPQFIFQYYREEENGRGNFPPRFSGLQFPNYSSELNVNALELDDSALYLCASSSRGTGVETQYFGPGTRLLVL.

The V call is TRBV5-1, the J call TRBJ2-1; possible D gene TRBD2, 6 bases. Germline V lookup: CDR1 SGHRS, CDR2 YFSETQ. The V gene lost 0 bases and the J gene lost 5 bases, with 15 bases spanning the gap. This CDR3 spans 16 amino acids. This CDR3 reads CASSLGGTGADNEQFF. Written as DNA, the CDR3 is TGCGCCAGCAGCTTGGGGGGTACGGGAGCGGACAATGAGCAGTTCTTC.

V is TRBV7-2 and J is TRBJ1-6; D is possibly TRBD1 (5 bases). V lost 2 bases and J lost 5, with 13 bases in between. The CDR3 has 16 amino acids. Germline values: CDR1 SGHTA, CDR2 FQGNSA. For the CDR3, the DNA is TGTGCCAGCAGCTTACCACGGAGCAGGGATAATTCACCCCTCCACTTT. The encoded protein is CASSLPRSRDNSPLHF.

This clone was seen once. The chain employs TRBV7-2 and TRBJ1-2; D is unresolved. Germline V gene lookup returns CDR1 SGHTA and CDR2 FQGNSA. V shed 3 bases and J shed 0 bases, with 17 bases lying between them. CDR3 size: 17 residues. The CDR3: CASSLLISRDPNYGYTF. CDR3 sequence (DNA): TGTGCCAGCAGCTTGCTTATCTCCCGGGATCCTAACTATGGCTACACCTTC.

This clone showed up just once. CDR3 in amino acids: CASSLGAGGYEQYF. The CDR3 DNA follows: TGTGCCAGCAGCTTAGGAGCGGGGGGCTACGAGCAGTACTTC. V usage is TRBV11-2 and J usage is TRBJ2-7; 9 bases map to TRBD2. Germline V CDR1 and CDR2: SGHAT, FQNNGV. The CDR3 contains 14 residues. After removal of 1 base from V and 3 bases from J, the junction contained 1 base not matched to a gene.

The rearrangement joins TRBV29-1 to TRBJ2-2, with no clear D. The germline V gene has CDR1 SQVTM and CDR2 ANQGSEA. Trimming cost V 4 bases and J 4 bases, with 4 bases left between them. This CDR3 comprises 11 residues. The DNA of the CDR3 is TGCAGCGTTGCCAGCACCGGGGAGCTGTTTTTT. Its protein is CSVASTGELFF.

The chain is built from TRBV24-1 and TRBJ2-2; 8 bases are shared with TRBD1. This CDR3 has 17 residues. After removal of 4 bases from V and 4 bases from J, the junction contained 10 bases not matched to a gene. CDR1 KGHDR and CDR2 SFDVKD come from the germline V gene. The DNA for the CDR3 is TGTGCCACCAGTGACCCACCGACAGGGGTTTCCACCGGGGAGCTGTTTTTT. Translating gives CATSDPPTGVSTGELFF.

The CDR3 region has the DNA TGTGCCAGCAGTCCCTCCCTGTACAGCCCAGGGACCCAGTACTTC. This codes for CASSPSLYSPGTQYF. The genes are TRBV28 and TRBJ2-5; no clear D gene. The CDR3 has 15 amino acids. Looked up from germline, CDR1 is MDHEN and CDR2 is SYDVKM. V dropped 5 bases and J dropped 7 bases, with 20 bases sitting between them. Based on the CDR3 plus reference TRBV28 and TRBJ2-5, the full variable domain is DVKVTQSSRYLVKRTGEKVFLECVQDMDHENMFWYRQDPGLGLRLIYFSYDVKMKEKGDIPEGYSVSREKKERFSLILESASTNQTSMYLCASSPSLYSPGTQYFGPGTRLLVL.

This sequence joins TRBV5-1 and TRBJ2-5; 10 bases agree with TRBD2. The V segment lost 4 bases and the J segment 2 bases; nucleotides outside the gene matches: 5. Per the germline V gene, CDR1 is SGHRS and CDR2 is YFSETQ. The CDR3 spans 15 residues. The CDR3 sequence is CASSLGTSEQETQYF. The CDR3 nucleotides read TGCGCCAGCAGCCTAGGGACTAGCGAACAAGAGACCCAGTACTTC.